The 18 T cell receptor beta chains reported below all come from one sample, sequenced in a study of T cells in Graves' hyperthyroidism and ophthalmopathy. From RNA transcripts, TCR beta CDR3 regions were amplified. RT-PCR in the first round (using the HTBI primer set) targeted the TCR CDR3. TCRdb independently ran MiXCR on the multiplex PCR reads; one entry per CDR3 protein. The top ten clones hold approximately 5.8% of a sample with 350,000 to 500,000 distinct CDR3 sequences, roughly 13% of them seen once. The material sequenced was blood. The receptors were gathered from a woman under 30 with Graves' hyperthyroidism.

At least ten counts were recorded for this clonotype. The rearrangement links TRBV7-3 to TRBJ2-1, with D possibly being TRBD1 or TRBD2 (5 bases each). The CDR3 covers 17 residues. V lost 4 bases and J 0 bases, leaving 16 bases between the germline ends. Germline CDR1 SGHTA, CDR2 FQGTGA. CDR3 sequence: CASSSLGRSSSYNEQFF. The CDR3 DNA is TGTGCCAGCAGCTCTCTGGGACGCTCGAGCTCCTACAATGAGCAGTTCTTC. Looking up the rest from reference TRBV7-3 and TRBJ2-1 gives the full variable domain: GAGVSQTPSNKVTEKGKYVELRCDPISGHTALYWYRQSLGQGPEFLIYFQGTGAADDSGLPNDRFFAVRPEGSVSTLKIQRTERGDSAVYLCASSSLGRSSSYNEQFFGPGTRLTVL.

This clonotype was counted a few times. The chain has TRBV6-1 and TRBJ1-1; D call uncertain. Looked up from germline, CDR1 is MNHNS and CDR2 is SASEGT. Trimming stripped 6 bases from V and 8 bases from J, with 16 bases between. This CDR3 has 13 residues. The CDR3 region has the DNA TGTGCCAGCAGCGAACAGAAGACACGGGAAGCTTTCTTT. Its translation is CASSEQKTREAFF.

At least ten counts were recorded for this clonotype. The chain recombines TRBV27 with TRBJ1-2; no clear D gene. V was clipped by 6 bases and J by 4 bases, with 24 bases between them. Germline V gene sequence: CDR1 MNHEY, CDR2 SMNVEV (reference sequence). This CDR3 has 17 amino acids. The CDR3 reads CASRGIRVDLGGYGYTF. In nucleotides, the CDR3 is TGTGCCAGCAGGGGAATACGTGTAGACCTGGGAGGCTATGGCTACACCTTC.

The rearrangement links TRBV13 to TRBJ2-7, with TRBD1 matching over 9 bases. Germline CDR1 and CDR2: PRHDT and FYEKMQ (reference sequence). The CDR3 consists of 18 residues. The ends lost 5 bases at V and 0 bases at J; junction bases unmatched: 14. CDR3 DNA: TGTGCCAGCAGCACGGGACAGGGTATGGGAGACGGCTCCTACGAGCAGTACTTC. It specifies CASSTGQGMGDGSYEQYF.

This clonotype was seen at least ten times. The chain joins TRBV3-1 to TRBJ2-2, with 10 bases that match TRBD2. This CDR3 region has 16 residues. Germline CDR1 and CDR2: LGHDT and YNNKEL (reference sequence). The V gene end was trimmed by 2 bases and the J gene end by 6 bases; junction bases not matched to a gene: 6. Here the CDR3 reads CASSQLAGAVAGELFF. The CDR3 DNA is TGTGCCAGCAGCCAACTAGCGGGAGCGGTCGCCGGGGAGCTGTTTTTT.

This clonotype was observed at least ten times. In nucleotides, the CDR3 is TGTGCCGGCTCTGGGATAACAGATACGCAGTATTTT. Its protein product is CAGSGITDTQYF. The chain links TRBV12-3 or TRBV12-4 to TRBJ2-3; D remains ambiguous. V was shortened by 11 bases and J by 3 bases, with 12 bases between the two germline ends. This CDR3 contains 12 residues.

CDR3 nucleotides: TGTGCCAGCGGATCGGGCCGTTTGAACACTGAAGCTTTCTTT. Protein product: CASGSGRLNTEAFF. The chain links TRBV5-5 to TRBJ1-1, with no clear D. Germline V gene lookup returns CDR1 SGHKS and CDR2 YYEKEE (reference sequence). V lost 7 bases to trimming and J lost 0 bases, with 13 bases between them. The CDR3 is 14 amino acids.

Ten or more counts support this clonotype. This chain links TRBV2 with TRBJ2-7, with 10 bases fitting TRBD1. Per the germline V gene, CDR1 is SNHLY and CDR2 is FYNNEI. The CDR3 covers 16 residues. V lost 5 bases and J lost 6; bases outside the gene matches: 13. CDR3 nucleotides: TGTGCCAGCAGTAAGATGACAGGGGGCGCGGAATTCGAGCAGTACTTC. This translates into CASSKMTGGAEFEQYF.

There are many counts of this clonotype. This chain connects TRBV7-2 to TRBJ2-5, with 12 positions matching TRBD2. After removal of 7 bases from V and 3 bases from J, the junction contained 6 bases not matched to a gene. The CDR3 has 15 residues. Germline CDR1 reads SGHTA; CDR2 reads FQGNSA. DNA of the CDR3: TGTGCCAGCAAACCCGCTAGCGGGAGGGAAGAGACCCAGTACTTC. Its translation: CASKPASGREETQYF. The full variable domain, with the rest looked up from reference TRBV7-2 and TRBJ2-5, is GAGVSQSPSNKVTEKGKDVELRCDPISGHTALYWYRQSLGQGLEFLIYFQGNSAPDKSGLPSDRFSAERTGGSVSTLTIQRTQQEDSAVYLCASKPASGREETQYFGPGTRLLVL.

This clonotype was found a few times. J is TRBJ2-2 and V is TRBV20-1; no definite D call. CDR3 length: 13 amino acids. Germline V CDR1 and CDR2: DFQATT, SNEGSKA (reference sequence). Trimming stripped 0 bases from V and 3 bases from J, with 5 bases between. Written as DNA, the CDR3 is TGCAGTGCTAGAGACTATCACACCGGGGAGCTGTTTTTT. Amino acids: CSARDYHTGELFF.

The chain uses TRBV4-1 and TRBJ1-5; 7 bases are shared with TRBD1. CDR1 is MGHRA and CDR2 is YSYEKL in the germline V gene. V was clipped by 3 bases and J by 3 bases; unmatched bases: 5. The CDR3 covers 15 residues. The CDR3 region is CASSQEDRTNQPQHF. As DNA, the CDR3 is TGCGCCAGCAGCCAGGAGGACAGGACCAATCAGCCCCAGCATTTT.

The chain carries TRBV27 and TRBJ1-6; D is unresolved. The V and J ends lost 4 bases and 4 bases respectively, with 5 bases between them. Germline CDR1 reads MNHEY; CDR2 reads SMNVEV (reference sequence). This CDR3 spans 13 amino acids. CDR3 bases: TGTGCCAGCAGTTCCGGGTATAATTCACCCCTCCACTTT. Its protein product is CASSSGYNSPLHF.

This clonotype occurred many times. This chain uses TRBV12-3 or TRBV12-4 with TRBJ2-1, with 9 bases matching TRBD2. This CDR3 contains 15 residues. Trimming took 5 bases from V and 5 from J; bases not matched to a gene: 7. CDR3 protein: CASSLRTSANNEQFF. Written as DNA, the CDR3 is TGTGCCAGCAGTCTCCGGACTAGCGCCAACAATGAGCAGTTCTTC.

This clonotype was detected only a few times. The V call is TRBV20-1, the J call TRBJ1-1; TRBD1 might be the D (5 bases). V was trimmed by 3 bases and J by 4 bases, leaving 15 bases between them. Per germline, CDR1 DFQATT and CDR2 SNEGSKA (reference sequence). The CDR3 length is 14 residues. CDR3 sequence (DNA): TGCAGTGCTAGGTCTGGGGCCCCGAGCACTGAAGCTTTCTTT. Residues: CSARSGAPSTEAFF.

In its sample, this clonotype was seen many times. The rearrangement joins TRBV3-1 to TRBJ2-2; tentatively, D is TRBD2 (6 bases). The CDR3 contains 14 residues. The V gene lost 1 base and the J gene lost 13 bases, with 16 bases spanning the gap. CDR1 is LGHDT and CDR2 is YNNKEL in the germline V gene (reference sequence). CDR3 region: CASSQVGAQRVLFF. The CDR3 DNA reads TGTGCCAGCAGCCAAGTAGGTGCCCAGCGGGTGCTGTTTTTT.

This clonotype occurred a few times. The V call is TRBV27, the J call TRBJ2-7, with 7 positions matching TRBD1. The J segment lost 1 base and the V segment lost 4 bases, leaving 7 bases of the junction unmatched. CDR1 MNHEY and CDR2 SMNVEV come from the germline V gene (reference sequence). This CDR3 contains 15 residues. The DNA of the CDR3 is TGTGCCAGCAGTTGGGGCCAGGGGGTTTCCTACGAGCAGTACTTC. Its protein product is CASSWGQGVSYEQYF.

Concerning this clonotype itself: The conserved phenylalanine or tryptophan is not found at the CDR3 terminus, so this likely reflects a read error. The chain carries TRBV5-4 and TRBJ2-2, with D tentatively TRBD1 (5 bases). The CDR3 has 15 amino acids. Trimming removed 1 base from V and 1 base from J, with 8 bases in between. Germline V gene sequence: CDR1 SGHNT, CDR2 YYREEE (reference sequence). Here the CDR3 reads CASSLRGVNTGELFS. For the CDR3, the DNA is TGTGCCAGCAGCTTGAGGGGCGTGAACACCGGGGAGCTGTTTTCT.

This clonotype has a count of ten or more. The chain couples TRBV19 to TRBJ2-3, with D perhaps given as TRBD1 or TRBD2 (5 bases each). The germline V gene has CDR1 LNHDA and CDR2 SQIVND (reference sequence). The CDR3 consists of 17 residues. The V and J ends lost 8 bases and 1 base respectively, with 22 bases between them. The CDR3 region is CASLEANPRDGTDTQYF. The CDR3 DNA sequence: TGTGCCAGTCTTGAGGCCAACCCTAGGGACGGCACAGATACGCAGTATTTT.